The entry that follows covers one T cell receptor (beta chain) sequence. TCRdb's table, derived via immunoSEQ multiplex PCR, lists solely in-frame clones and lacks some. The top ten hold 6% to 6.5% of the sample, which has about 250,000 clones, about 91% seen once. This sample is part of a study of blood T cell repertoires in COVID-19. The sample consisted of peripheral blood. The clonotype comes from a woman aged 25 to 45 with COVID-19, enrolled during active disease.

CDR3 residues: CASRSGVGGPDTDTQYF. The CDR3 DNA reads TGCGCCAGCAGGTCTGGGGTCGGGGGGCCGGACACAGATACGCAGTATTTT. This chain joins TRBV5-1 and TRBJ2-3; a weak D match, TRBD2 (7 bases). The V and J ends lost 5 bases and 2 bases respectively, with 21 bases between them. The CDR3 extends over 17 amino acids. Germline V lookup: CDR1 SGHRS, CDR2 YFSETQ.